Listed here are 5 T cell receptor beta chains from one sample, sequenced in a study of OX40 agonist ivuxolimab in advanced cancers. The method was immunoSEQ multiplex PCR; TCRdb's version includes in-frame clones alone and lacks a portion of them. The sample records more than 75,000 clones, approximately 81% being singletons. The specimen comprised CD4+ or CD8+ T cells sorted from blood, sampled in a trial of the OX40 agonist ivuxolimab. The source of these receptors is an adult with an advanced solid tumor such as melanoma, head and neck, liver or kidney cancer.

This chain links TRBV6-5 with TRBJ2-3; maybe TRBD2 (7 bases). CDR3 length: 15 residues. Germline V lookup: CDR1 MNHEY, CDR2 SVGAGI. Trimming removed 2 bases at V and 10 bases at J, with 19 bases between. The CDR3 nucleotides read TGTGCCAGCAGTTACCATCTAGGGGGGGGATCGCCGCAGTATTTT. Translating gives CASSYHLGGGSPQYF.

This chain joins TRBV6-5 and TRBJ2-4; 7 nucleotides line up with TRBD1. With 5 bases clipped from V and 6 bases from J, the junction kept 4 bases outside the gene matches. Germline V gene data show CDR1 as MNHEY and CDR2 as SVGAGI. CDR3 length: 13 amino acids. The CDR3 region is CASSPGQRNIQYF. The CDR3 bases are TGTGCCAGCAGTCCGGGACAGAGAAACATTCAGTACTTC.

The CDR3 loop is CSVPGGETQYF. For the CDR3, the DNA is TGCAGCGTCCCTGGAGGGGAGACCCAGTACTTC. This chain links TRBV29-1 with TRBJ2-5; maybe TRBD2 (6 bases). V was clipped by 6 bases and J by 5 bases, with 10 bases between them. The CDR3 consists of 11 residues. Germline V gives CDR1 SQVTM, CDR2 ANQGSEA.

DNA of the CDR3: TGTGCCAGCAGCCGGGGACTAGCGGGGGGGCAGTACTTC. It encodes CASSRGLAGGQYF. V gene TRBV28 combines with J gene TRBJ2-4, with 16 bases lining up with TRBD2. The V segment lost 6 bases and the J segment 13 bases; nucleotides outside the gene matches: 3. The CDR3 runs to 13 residues. Germline assignment: CDR1 MDHEN and CDR2 SYDVKM.

The CDR3 region is CASKEAGRYGYTF. Here the CDR3 DNA reads TGTGCCAGTAAAGAAGCAGGGCGGTATGGCTACACCTTC. V is TRBV19 and J is TRBJ1-2; possibly TRBD1 for D (5 bases). Germline lookup yields CDR1 LNHDA and CDR2 SQIVND (reference sequence). The CDR3 has 13 residues. V was pared by 7 bases and J by 5 bases, with 14 bases between. The entire variable domain, with the rest obtained from reference TRBV19 and TRBJ1-2, is as follows: DGGITQSPKYLFRKEGQNVTLSCEQNLNHDAMYWYRQDPGQGLRLIYYSQIVNDFQKGDIAEGYSVSREKKESFPLTVTSAQKNPTAFYLCASKEAGRYGYTFGSGTRLTVV.